These 10 T cell receptor beta chains were all obtained from the same sample, sequenced in a study of CD8 T cells in Susac syndrome. RNA amounts of about 0.45 to 1 ug underwent reverse transcription with random hexamers. TCRdb re-derived calls from the immunoSEQ multiplex PCR reads in MiXCR, one entry per CDR3 protein. The sample consists of a few hundred thousand distinct CDR3 sequences, about 88% of them appearing once. Input material: CD8+ T cells from PBMCs. The receptor set was obtained from a human donor with multiple sclerosis.

This clonotype was counted a few times. The rearrangement uses TRBV5-6 and TRBJ2-4; D might be TRBD1 (5 bases). The V end was cut by 4 bases, the J end by 5 bases, with 19 bases between. There are 16 residues in the CDR3. CDR1 and CDR2 (germline): SGHDT, YYEEEE. CDR3 sequence: CASSHSLGLTQNIQYF. DNA for the CDR3: TGTGCCAGCAGCCATTCACTGGGGCTAACCCAAAACATTCAGTACTTC.

The chain uses TRBV5-1 and TRBJ1-2; no reliable D call. V was cut by 3 bases and J by 7 bases, with 16 bases left in between. The CDR3 sequence is 14 residues long. Germline V gives CDR1 SGHRS, CDR2 YFSETQ. The CDR3 protein is CASSSLPGERGYTF. In nucleotides, the CDR3 is TGCGCCAGCAGCTCCCTTCCGGGTGAGCGTGGCTACACCTTC.

The genes are TRBV7-9 and TRBJ2-5, with a weak D call TRBD2 (6 bases). Trimming stripped 3 bases from V and 5 bases from J, with 16 bases between. The CDR3 length is 15 residues. The germline V gene encodes CDR1 SEHNR and CDR2 FQNEAQ (reference sequence). As DNA, the CDR3 is TGTGCCAGCAGCTTCCCACGCGGGGCCGAGGAGACCCAGTACTTC. It is translated as CASSFPRGAEETQYF.

This chain uses TRBV28 with TRBJ2-7, with TRBD1 identical over 12 bases. The CDR3 totals 15 residues. Per germline, CDR1 MDHEN and CDR2 SYDVKM. J lost 3 bases, V lost 4 bases, and 4 bases had no gene match. For the CDR3, the DNA is TGTGCCAGCAGTTCACGGGACAGGGGGCTCTACGAGCAGTACTTC. As protein: CASSSRDRGLYEQYF.

The chain links TRBV7-8 to TRBJ2-1, with D unclear. Trimming cost V 0 bases and J 10 bases, with 7 bases left between them. The CDR3 extends over 12 amino acids. The germline V gene has CDR1 SGHVS and CDR2 FQNEAQ. The CDR3 sequence is CASSLAAKEQFF. The CDR3 DNA is TGTGCCAGCAGCTTAGCCGCTAAGGAGCAGTTCTTC.

The chain joins TRBV5-6 to TRBJ1-2, with D maybe TRBD1 (5 bases). The CDR3 consists of 14 residues. V lost 1 base, J lost 6 bases, and 13 bases lay in between. In germline, CDR1 is SGHDT, CDR2 YYEEEE. The CDR3 here is CASSLLRTPNGYTF. CDR3 in DNA: TGTGCCAGCAGCTTGCTGAGGACACCCAATGGCTACACCTTC.

CDR3 in DNA: TGTGCCAGCAGTTTCGGAGACATAGTGAACACTGAAGCTTTCTTT. Translated, it gives CASSFGDIVNTEAFF. The gene calls are TRBV27 and TRBJ1-1, with D hard to call. Deletions cut 3 bases from V and 0 bases from J, with 11 bases between. There are 15 residues in the CDR3. CDR1 and CDR2 (germline): MNHEY, SMNVEV (reference sequence).

This clonotype came up once. The chain combines TRBV7-3 with TRBJ2-3, with D unresolved. The germline V and J ends were trimmed by 2 bases and 6 bases, with 9 bases remaining between them. CDR1 is SGHTA, CDR2 FQGTGA, per germline. The CDR3 consists of 13 residues. CDR3 bases: TGTGCCAGCAGCTTAGCCCCCGCGGATACGCAGTATTTT. Translating it yields CASSLAPADTQYF.

A few counts support this clonotype. The chain recombines TRBV6-1 with TRBJ2-7; TRBD2 matches at 10 bases. CDR1 and CDR2 (germline): MNHNS, SASEGT. CDR3 length: 17 amino acids. The J segment lost 4 bases and the V segment lost 3 bases, leaving 12 bases of the junction unmatched. CDR3: CASSEMEPGLAIYEQYF. The CDR3 coding sequence is TGTGCCAGCAGTGAGATGGAGCCGGGACTAGCGATATACGAGCAGTACTTC.

This chain joins TRBV7-9 and TRBJ2-7; 9 positions match TRBD2. V lost 3 bases and J lost 6; bases outside the gene matches: 3. In germline, CDR1 is SEHNR, CDR2 FQNEAQ (reference sequence). This CDR3 has 13 amino acids. The CDR3 DNA sequence: TGTGCCAGCAGCTTTAGCGGGAGAGGCGAGCAGTACTTC. It codes for CASSFSGRGEQYF.